Following are 28 T cell receptor beta chains from one sample sequenced in a study of blood T cell repertoires in COVID-19. Clones were sequenced by immunoSEQ multiplex PCR, and TCRdb holds only the in-frame ones, with some missing. Among approximately 250,000 clones listed, 80% to 90% were seen once. Sequenced sample: peripheral blood. Receptors were obtained from a woman in her seventies with COVID-19, enrolled during active disease.

The chain uses TRBV5-1 and TRBJ1-4; D is uncertain. With 5 bases removed from V and 8 bases from J, the gap between germline ends came to 16 bases. The CDR3 has 14 amino acids. Looked up from germline, CDR1 is SGHRS and CDR2 is YFSETQ. CDR3 nucleotide sequence: TGCGCCAGCAGTCGAGTGGGCGGGAGGGAAAAACTGTTTTTT. Translation: CASSRVGGREKLFF.

The chain recombines TRBV18 with TRBJ1-2, with D maybe TRBD1 (5 bases). The CDR3 contains 14 residues. The V gene's germline CDR1 is KGHSH and CDR2 LQKENI. Trimming took off 3 bases at V and 7 bases at J, with 15 bases between the two ends. The CDR3 loop reads CASSPITGIAGYTF. CDR3 nucleotide sequence: TGTGCCAGCTCACCTATAACAGGTATTGCTGGCTACACCTTC.

This chain connects TRBV5-1 to TRBJ2-3; TRBD2 might be the D (5 bases). V was clipped by 0 bases and J by 1 base, with 12 bases between them. This CDR3 is 16 amino acids long. Germline CDR1 is SGHRS and CDR2 is YFSETQ. CDR3 protein: CASSLELASGTDTQYF. The CDR3 DNA is TGCGCCAGCAGCTTGGAGCTAGCTTCTGGCACAGATACGCAGTATTTT.

The chain has TRBV5-1 and TRBJ2-2; tentative D call: TRBD2 (7 bases). From germline, CDR1 is SGHRS and CDR2 YFSETQ. The CDR3 is made up of 16 amino acids. V lost 4 bases to trimming and J lost 4 bases, with 17 bases between them. CDR3 in amino acids: CASSALGGQGTGELFF. The CDR3 nucleotides are TGCGCCAGCAGCGCCCTCGGGGGGCAAGGCACCGGGGAGCTGTTTTTT.

The rearrangement links TRBV5-1 to TRBJ1-1; perhaps TRBD1 as D (5 bases). This CDR3 is 16 amino acids long. The germline CDR1 and CDR2 sequences are SGHRS and YFSETQ. V was cut by 4 bases and J by 5 bases, with 21 bases left in between. Here the CDR3 reads CASSEIAGVFGTEAFF. The CDR3, as DNA: TGCGCCAGCAGCGAAATAGCGGGGGTATTTGGTACTGAAGCTTTCTTT. The variable domain in full, completed from reference TRBV5-1 and TRBJ1-1, reads KAGVTQTPRYLIKTRGQQVTLSCSPISGHRSVSWYQQTPGQGLQFLFEYFSETQRNKGNFPGRFSGRQFSNSRSEMNVSTLELGDSALYLCASSEIAGVFGTEAFFGQGTRLTVV.

The chain links TRBV6-1 to TRBJ2-1; D is possibly TRBD2 (7 bases). Germline V gives CDR1 MNHNS, CDR2 SASEGT. The CDR3 loop spans 17 amino acids. V lost 2 bases and J lost 2, with 16 bases in between. The CDR3 DNA is TGTGCCAGCAGTGAAAATAGCTGGGGGGGCCCCTACAATGAGCAGTTCTTC. Its translation: CASSENSWGGPYNEQFF.

This chain links TRBV5-1 with TRBJ2-5, with 10 bases identical to TRBD2. In germline, CDR1 is SGHRS, CDR2 YFSETQ. V was clipped by 4 bases and J by 2 bases; unmatched bases: 5. CDR3 size: 15 residues. The CDR3 DNA reads as TGCGCCAGCAGCATAGCGGGGGGCGCTCAAGAGACCCAGTACTTC. This codes for CASSIAGGAQETQYF.

The chain recombines TRBV27 with TRBJ2-2; 8 bases match TRBD1. The CDR3 is 15 residues long. The V gene end was trimmed by 5 bases and the J gene end by 7 bases; junction bases not matched to a gene: 9. CDR1 is MNHEY and CDR2 is SMNVEV in the germline V gene (reference sequence). CDR3 loop: CASSPHDRGSGELFF. The CDR3 coding sequence is TGTGCCAGCAGTCCTCACGACAGGGGCAGCGGGGAGCTGTTTTTT.

J is TRBJ2-2 and V is TRBV2; 8 positions match TRBD1. J was trimmed by 7 bases and V by 6 bases; bases with no gene match: 7. Germline CDR1 SNHLY, CDR2 FYNNEI. The CDR3 consists of 14 residues. In DNA form, the CDR3 reads TGTGCCAGCAGGGAACTACAGGGGGTCGGGGAGCTGTTTTTT. It is translated as CASRELQGVGELFF.

This clone was seen once. The genes are TRBV3-1 (or the pseudogene TRBV3-2) and TRBJ1-3, with D possibly TRBD1 on 5 matching bases. This CDR3 has 15 residues. The V end lost 3 bases, the J end lost 4 bases, and 13 bases lay between the germline ends. Germline V gene data show CDR1 as LGHDT and CDR2 as YNNKEL (reference sequence). The CDR3 DNA sequence: TGTGCCAGCAGCCATCGGGGGGAAGCCGGAAACACCATATATTTT. This sequence encodes CASSHRGEAGNTIYF.

The rearrangement joins TRBV7-8 to TRBJ1-2, with D possibly matching TRBD1 (5 bases). CDR1 is SGHVS and CDR2 is FQNEAQ in the germline V gene. This CDR3 has 13 amino acids. V dropped 6 bases and J dropped 4 bases, with 12 bases sitting between them. CDR3 sequence reads: CASSQGALYGYTF. CDR3 in DNA: TGTGCCAGCAGTCAAGGGGCGCTCTATGGCTACACCTTC. Combining the CDR3 with reference TRBV7-8 and TRBJ1-2 gives the whole variable domain GAGVSQSPRYKVAKRGQDVALRCDPISGHVSLFWYQQALGQGPEFLTYFQNEAQLDKSGLPSDRFFAERPEGSVSTLKIQRTQQEDSAVYLCASSQGALYGYTFGSGTRLTVV.

This clone was counted between two and nine times. This chain uses TRBV3-1 (or the pseudogene TRBV3-2) with TRBJ1-2, with 7 bases lining up with TRBD1. Germline CDR1 and CDR2: LGHDT and YNNKEL (reference sequence). This CDR3 contains 14 residues. Unmatched junction bases numbered 10, after V lost 4 bases and J lost 8 bases. The CDR3 DNA follows: TGTGCCAGCAGCCCCCTGCGACAGGGCGTGGGCTACACCTTC. It yields the protein CASSPLRQGVGYTF.

The chain employs TRBV18 and TRBJ2-5; maybe TRBD2 (6 bases). In germline, CDR1 is KGHSH, CDR2 LQKENI. This CDR3 is 12 amino acids long. Trimming took off 3 bases at V and 4 bases at J, with 6 bases between the two ends. This chain's CDR3 is CASSPEGETQYF. The DNA for the CDR3 is TGTGCCAGCTCACCGGAGGGAGAGACCCAGTACTTC.

The chain's CDR3 is CASSLYTGAGPRGYTF. CDR3 DNA sequence: TGTGCCAGCAGTTTATATACTGGAGCAGGGCCTCGGGGCTACACCTTC. The chain employs TRBV28 and TRBJ1-2; the D gene is possibly TRBD1 (5 bases). Trimming removed 1 base at V and 8 bases at J, with 20 bases between. The CDR3 loop spans 16 amino acids. Per the germline V gene, CDR1 is MDHEN and CDR2 is SYDVKM.

The chain joins TRBV25-1 to TRBJ1-4, with a tentative D call TRBD1 (5 bases). Germline CDR1 is MGHDK and CDR2 is SYGVNS. Trimming cost V 4 bases and J 1 base, with 13 bases left between them. The CDR3 is 16 amino acids. Here the CDR3 reads CASSVDSGVTNEKLFF. CDR3 sequence (DNA): TGTGCCAGCAGTGTAGACAGCGGGGTAACTAATGAAAAACTGTTTTTT.

The genes are TRBV5-6 and TRBJ1-2; a weak D match, TRBD1 (5 bases). Trimming took off 0 bases at V and 2 bases at J, with 8 bases between the two ends. CDR1 is SGHDT and CDR2 is YYEEEE in the germline V gene. The CDR3 consists of 14 residues. The CDR3: CASSLGQLNYGYTF. CDR3 nucleotides: TGTGCCAGCAGCTTGGGACAGCTCAACTATGGCTACACCTTC. The whole variable domain, filled in from reference TRBV5-6 and TRBJ1-2, reads DAGVTQSPTHLIKTRGQQVTLRCSPKSGHDTVSWYQQALGQGPQFIFQYYEEEERQRGNFPDRFSGHQFPNYSSELNVNALLLGDSALYLCASSLGQLNYGYTFGSGTRLTVV.

The V gene is TRBV7-8, the J gene TRBJ2-7; D may be TRBD1 (5 bases). In germline, CDR1 is SGHVS, CDR2 FQNEAQ. The length of the CDR3 is 12 residues. Trimming took off 3 bases at V and 7 bases at J, with 10 bases between the two ends. Here the CDR3 DNA reads TGTGCCAGCAGCTTTGGGGCCGAGGAGCAGTACTTC. It encodes CASSFGAEEQYF.

This chain connects TRBV30 to TRBJ1-2; D possibly corresponds to TRBD1 (5 bases). The CDR3 contains 14 residues. CDR1 GTSNPN and CDR2 SVGIG come from the germline V gene (reference sequence). V lost 1 base to trimming and J lost 3 bases, with 12 bases between them. The DNA for the CDR3 is TGTGCCTGGAGTGAATGGGGGGGAGACTATGGCTACACCTTC. Protein sequence: CAWSEWGGDYGYTF. The full variable domain, completed using reference TRBV30 and TRBJ1-2, is SQTIHQWPATLVQPVGSPLSLECTVEGTSNPNLYWYRQAAGRGLQLLFYSVGIGQISSEVPQNLSASRPQDRQFILSSKKLLLSDSGFYLCAWSEWGGDYGYTFGSGTRLTVV.

This clone showed up many times. The V gene is TRBV7-9, the J gene TRBJ1-1; possibly TRBD1 for D (5 bases). V lost 5 bases to trimming and J lost 1 base, with 17 bases between them. CDR1 is SEHNR, CDR2 FQNEAQ, per germline (reference sequence). There are 16 residues in the CDR3. CDR3 protein: CASSPLLRGSNTEAFF. CDR3 DNA: TGTGCCAGCAGCCCCCTCTTGCGGGGGTCGAACACTGAAGCTTTCTTT.

This chain connects TRBV9 to TRBJ1-6; 7 positions agree with TRBD1. Germline values: CDR1 SGDLS, CDR2 YYNGEE. The CDR3 is 14 amino acids. The V gene end was trimmed by 3 bases and the J gene end by 9 bases; junction bases not matched to a gene: 6. CDR3 loop: CASSEGAVSSPLHF. In DNA form, the CDR3 reads TGTGCCAGCAGCGAGGGGGCCGTCAGTTCACCCCTCCACTTT.

The genes are TRBV7-2 and TRBJ2-1, with 9 bases matching TRBD2. The CDR3 is 16 residues long. V was pared by 6 bases and J by 2 bases, with 8 bases of the junction left unmatched. From germline, CDR1 is SGHTA and CDR2 FQGNSA. The CDR3 DNA reads TGTGCCAGCAGTCCCTATAGCGGGGGTCCCTACAATGAGCAGTTCTTC. This codes for CASSPYSGGPYNEQFF. Drawing the rest from reference TRBV7-2 and TRBJ2-1, the complete variable domain is GAGVSQSPSNKVTEKGKDVELRCDPISGHTALYWYRQSLGQGLEFLIYFQGNSAPDKSGLPSDRFSAERTGGSVSTLTIQRTQQEDSAVYLCASSPYSGGPYNEQFFGPGTRLTVL.

The chain recombines TRBV5-1 with TRBJ1-2, with D uncertain. V was pared by 3 bases and J by 0 bases, with 9 bases between. Germline CDR1 is SGHRS and CDR2 is YFSETQ. CDR3 length equals 14 residues. The CDR3 region is CASSSGVTNYGYTF. The DNA of the CDR3 is TGCGCCAGCAGCTCCGGTGTTACTAACTATGGCTACACCTTC.

This chain links TRBV7-9 with TRBJ1-3, with D unclear. CDR1 SEHNR and CDR2 FQNEAQ come from the germline V gene (reference sequence). This CDR3 is built from 14 residues. The V end was cut by 1 base, the J end by 3 bases, with 7 bases between. This CDR3 reads CASSLVQHGNTIYF. The CDR3 DNA sequence: TGTGCCAGCAGCTTAGTACAGCATGGAAACACCATATATTTT.

The chain carries TRBV2 and TRBJ2-1; 10 bases align to TRBD2. CDR3 length equals 19 residues. Germline trimming cut 0 bases from V and 7 bases from J; bases unmatched to any gene: 15. In germline, CDR1 is SNHLY, CDR2 FYNNEI. The CDR3 is CASSEASGASGGPWNEQFF. CDR3 bases: TGTGCCAGCAGTGAAGCATCCGGGGCTAGCGGGGGCCCCTGGAATGAGCAGTTCTTC.

The chain combines TRBV6-5 with TRBJ2-5, with D possibly matching TRBD2 (5 bases). Germline CDR1 MNHEY, CDR2 SVGAGI. V was pared by 0 bases and J by 4 bases, with 9 bases between. The length of the CDR3 is 14 residues. The CDR3: CASSYSRDGETQYF. In DNA, the CDR3 is TGTGCCAGCAGTTACTCGAGGGATGGAGAGACCCAGTACTTC.

The chain uses TRBV13 and TRBJ2-7, with 7 positions matching TRBD1. The germline CDR1 and CDR2 sequences are PRHDT and FYEKMQ (reference sequence). V was clipped by 3 bases and J by 0 bases; unmatched bases: 11. The CDR3 spans 17 residues. This chain's CDR3 is CASSFSEKQGSSYEQYF. The CDR3 region has the DNA TGTGCCAGCAGCTTTTCCGAGAAACAGGGGAGCTCCTACGAGCAGTACTTC. The entire variable domain, with the rest obtained from reference TRBV13 and TRBJ2-7, is as follows: AAGVIQSPRHLIKEKRETATLKCYPIPRHDTVYWYQQGPGQDPQFLISFYEKMQSDKGSIPDRFSAQQFSDYHSELNMSSLELGDSALYFCASSFSEKQGSSYEQYFGPGTRLTVT.

This chain links TRBV27 with TRBJ2-3, with TRBD1 as a possible D gene (6 bases). Germline V gene sequence: CDR1 MNHEY, CDR2 SMNVEV (reference sequence). Trimming took 5 bases from V and 3 from J, leaving 15 bases between them. The CDR3 totals 15 residues. The CDR3 loop is CASSLKQGITDTQYF. As DNA, the CDR3 is TGTGCCAGCAGTCTGAAACAGGGAATAACAGATACGCAGTATTTT.

V is TRBV20-1 and J is TRBJ1-1; the D gene is possibly TRBD1 (6 bases). Germline CDR1 is DFQATT and CDR2 is SNEGSKA (reference sequence). The V end was cut by 5 bases, the J end by 10 bases, with 11 bases between. CDR3 length: 10 amino acids. The CDR3 DNA is TGCAGTGCTCTGGACAGCGCAGCTTTCTTT. Protein sequence: CSALDSAAFF.